A single sample is the source of the 2 T cell receptor beta chains below, sequenced in a study of shared clonotypes between healthy human individuals. This table comes from immunoSEQ multiplex PCR, and its TCRdb copy is limited to in-frame clones, with some not included. The repertoire consists of 730,000 or so clones, with about 78% occurring once and the leading ten covering around 1.8%. The specimen was memory CD4+ T cells sorted from blood. Sample subset: CD45RA-negative fraction. These receptor sequences come from a woman in her twenties or thirties in good health.

This sequence joins TRBV18 and TRBJ2-7, with 9 bases aligning to TRBD2. V lost 2 bases and J lost 4; bases outside the gene matches: 3. This CDR3 spans 14 amino acids. Germline V CDR1 and CDR2: KGHSH, LQKENI. CDR3 in DNA: TGTGCCAGCTCACCAGGGAGCGGGAGGTACGAGCAGTACTTC. Translation gives CASSPGSGRYEQYF.

The chain links TRBV13 to TRBJ2-1; D tentatively fits TRBD1 or TRBD2 (6 bases each). Germline values: CDR1 PRHDT, CDR2 FYEKMQ (reference sequence). Trimming removed 2 bases at V and 5 bases at J, with 13 bases between. CDR3 length: 15 amino acids. The CDR3 DNA reads TGTGCCAGCAGCTTACCGGGGGCGAGCCACAATGAGCAGTTCTTC. It encodes CASSLPGASHNEQFF.